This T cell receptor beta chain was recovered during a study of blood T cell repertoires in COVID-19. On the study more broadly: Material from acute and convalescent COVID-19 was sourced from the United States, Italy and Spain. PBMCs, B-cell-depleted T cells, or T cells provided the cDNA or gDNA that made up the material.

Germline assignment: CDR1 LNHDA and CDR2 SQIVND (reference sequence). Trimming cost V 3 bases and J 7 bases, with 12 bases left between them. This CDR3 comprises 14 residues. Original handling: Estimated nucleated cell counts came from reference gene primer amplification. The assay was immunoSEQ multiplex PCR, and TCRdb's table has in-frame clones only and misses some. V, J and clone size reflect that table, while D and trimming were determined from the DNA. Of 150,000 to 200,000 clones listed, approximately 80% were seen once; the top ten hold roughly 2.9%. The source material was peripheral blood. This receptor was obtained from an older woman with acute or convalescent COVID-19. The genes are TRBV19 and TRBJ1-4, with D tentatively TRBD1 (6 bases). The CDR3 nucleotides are TGTGCCAGTAGTATGAGACAGGATAGTGAAAAACTGTTTTTT. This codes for CASSMRQDSEKLFF.